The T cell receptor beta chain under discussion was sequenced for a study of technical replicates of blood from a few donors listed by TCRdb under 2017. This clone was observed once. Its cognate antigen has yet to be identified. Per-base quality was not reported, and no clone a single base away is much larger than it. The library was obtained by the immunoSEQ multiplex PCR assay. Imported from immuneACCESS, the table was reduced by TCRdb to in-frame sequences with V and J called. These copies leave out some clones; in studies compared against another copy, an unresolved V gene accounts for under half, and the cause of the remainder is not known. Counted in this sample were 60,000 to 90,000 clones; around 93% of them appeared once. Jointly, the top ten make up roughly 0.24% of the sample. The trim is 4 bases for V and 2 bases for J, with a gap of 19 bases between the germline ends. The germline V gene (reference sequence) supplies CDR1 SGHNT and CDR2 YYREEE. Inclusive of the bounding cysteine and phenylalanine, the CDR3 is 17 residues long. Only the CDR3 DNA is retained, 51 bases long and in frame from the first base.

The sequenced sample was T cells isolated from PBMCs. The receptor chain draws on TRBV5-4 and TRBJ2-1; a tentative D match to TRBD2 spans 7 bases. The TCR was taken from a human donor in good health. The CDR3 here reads CASSPRGGGPPYNEQFF. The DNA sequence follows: TGTGCCAGCAGCCCGCGAGGGGGAGGGCCCCCCTACAATGAGCAGTTCTTC.